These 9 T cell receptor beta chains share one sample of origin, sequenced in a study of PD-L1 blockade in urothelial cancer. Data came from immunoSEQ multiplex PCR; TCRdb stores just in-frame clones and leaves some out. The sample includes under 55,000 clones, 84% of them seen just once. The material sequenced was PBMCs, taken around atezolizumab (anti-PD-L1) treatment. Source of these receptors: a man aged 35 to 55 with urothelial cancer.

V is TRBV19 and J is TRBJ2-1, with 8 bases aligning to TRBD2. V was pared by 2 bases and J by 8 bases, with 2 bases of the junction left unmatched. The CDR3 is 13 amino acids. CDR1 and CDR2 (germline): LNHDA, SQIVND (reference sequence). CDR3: CASSITGGDEQFF. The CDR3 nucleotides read TGTGCCAGTAGTATAACGGGAGGGGATGAGCAGTTCTTC.

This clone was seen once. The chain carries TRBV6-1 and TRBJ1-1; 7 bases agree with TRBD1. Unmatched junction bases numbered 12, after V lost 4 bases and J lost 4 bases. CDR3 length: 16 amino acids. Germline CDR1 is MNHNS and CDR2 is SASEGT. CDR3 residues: CASSAQGSRLVTEAFF. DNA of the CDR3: TGTGCCAGCAGTGCACAGGGGAGTAGGTTAGTCACTGAAGCTTTCTTT.

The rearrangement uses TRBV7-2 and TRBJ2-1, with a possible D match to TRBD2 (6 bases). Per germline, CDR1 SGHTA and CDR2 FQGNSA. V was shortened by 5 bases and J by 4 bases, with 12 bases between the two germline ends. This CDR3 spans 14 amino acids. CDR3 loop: CASSPAGPYNEQFF. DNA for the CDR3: TGTGCCAGCAGCCCTGCGGGACCATACAATGAGCAGTTCTTC.

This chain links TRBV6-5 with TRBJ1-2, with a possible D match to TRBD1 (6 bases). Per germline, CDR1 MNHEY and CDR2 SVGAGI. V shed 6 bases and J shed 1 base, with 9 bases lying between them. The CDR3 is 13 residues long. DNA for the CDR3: TGTGCCAGCAGAGACAGGAATAACTATGGCTACACCTTC. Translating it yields CASRDRNNYGYTF.

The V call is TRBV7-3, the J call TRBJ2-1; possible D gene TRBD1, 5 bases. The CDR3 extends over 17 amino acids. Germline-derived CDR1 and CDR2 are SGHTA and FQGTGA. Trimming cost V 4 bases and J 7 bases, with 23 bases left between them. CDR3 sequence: CASSSSELQVDPNEQFF. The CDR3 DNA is TGTGCCAGCAGCTCCTCAGAACTACAGGTGGACCCGAATGAGCAGTTCTTC.

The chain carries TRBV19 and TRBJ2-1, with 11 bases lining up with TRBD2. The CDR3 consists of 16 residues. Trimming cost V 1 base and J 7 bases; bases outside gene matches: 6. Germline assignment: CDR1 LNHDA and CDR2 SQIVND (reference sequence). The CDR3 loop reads CASSIGGTSGGNEQFF. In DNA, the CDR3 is TGTGCCAGTAGTATAGGCGGGACTAGCGGAGGAAATGAGCAGTTCTTC. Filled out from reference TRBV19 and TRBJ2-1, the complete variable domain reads DGGITQSPKYLFRKEGQNVTLSCEQNLNHDAMYWYRQDPGQGLRLIYYSQIVNDFQKGDIAEGYSVSREKKESFPLTVTSAQKNPTAFYLCASSIGGTSGGNEQFFGPGTRLTVL.

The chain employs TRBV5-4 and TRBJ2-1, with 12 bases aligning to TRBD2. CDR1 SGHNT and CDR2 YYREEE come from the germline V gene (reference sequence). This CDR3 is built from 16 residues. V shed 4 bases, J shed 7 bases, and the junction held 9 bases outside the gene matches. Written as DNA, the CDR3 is TGTGCCAGCAGCGTGCGACTAGCGGGAGTACAAAATGAGCAGTTCTTC. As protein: CASSVRLAGVQNEQFF.

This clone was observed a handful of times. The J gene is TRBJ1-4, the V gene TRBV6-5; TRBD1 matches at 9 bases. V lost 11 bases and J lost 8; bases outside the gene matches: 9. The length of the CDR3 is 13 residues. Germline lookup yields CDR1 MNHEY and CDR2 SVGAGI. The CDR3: CAAPGQGNEKLFF. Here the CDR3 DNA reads TGTGCCGCCCCGGGACAGGGTAACGAAAAACTGTTTTTT.

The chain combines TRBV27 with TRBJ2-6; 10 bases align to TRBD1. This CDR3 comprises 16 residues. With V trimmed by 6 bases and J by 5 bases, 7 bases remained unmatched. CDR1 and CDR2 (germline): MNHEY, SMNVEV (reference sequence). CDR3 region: CASSPRDRGRANVLTF. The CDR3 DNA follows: TGTGCCAGCAGCCCCCGGGACAGGGGTAGGGCCAACGTCCTGACTTTC.